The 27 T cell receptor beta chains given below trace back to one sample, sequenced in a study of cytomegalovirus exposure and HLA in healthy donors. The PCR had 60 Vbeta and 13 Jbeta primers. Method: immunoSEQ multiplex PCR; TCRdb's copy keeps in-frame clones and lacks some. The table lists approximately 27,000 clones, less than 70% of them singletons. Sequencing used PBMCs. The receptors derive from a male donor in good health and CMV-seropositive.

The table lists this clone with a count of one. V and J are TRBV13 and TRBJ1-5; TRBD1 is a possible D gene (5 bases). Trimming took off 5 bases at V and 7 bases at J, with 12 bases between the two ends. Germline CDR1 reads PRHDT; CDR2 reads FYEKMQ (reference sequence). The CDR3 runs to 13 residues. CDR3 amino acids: CASSLDSRQPQHF. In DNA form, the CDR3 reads TGTGCCAGCAGCCTCGACAGTAGGCAGCCCCAGCATTTT.

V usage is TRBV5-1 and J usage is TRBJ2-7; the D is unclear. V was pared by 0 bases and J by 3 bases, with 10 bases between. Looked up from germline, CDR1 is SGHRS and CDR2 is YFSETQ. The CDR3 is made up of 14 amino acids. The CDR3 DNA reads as TGCGCCAGCAGCTTGGCAGGTATACTCTACGAGCAGTACTTC. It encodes CASSLAGILYEQYF.

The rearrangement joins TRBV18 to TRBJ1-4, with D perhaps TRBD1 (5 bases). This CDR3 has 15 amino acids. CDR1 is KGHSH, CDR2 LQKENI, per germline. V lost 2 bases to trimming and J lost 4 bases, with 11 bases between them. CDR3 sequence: CASSPNGGINEKLFF. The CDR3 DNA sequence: TGTGCCAGCTCACCAAATGGGGGGATTAATGAAAAACTGTTTTTT.

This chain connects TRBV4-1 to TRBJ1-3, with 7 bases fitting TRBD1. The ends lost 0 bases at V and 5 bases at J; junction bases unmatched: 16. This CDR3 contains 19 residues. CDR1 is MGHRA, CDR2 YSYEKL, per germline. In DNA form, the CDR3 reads TGCGCCAGCAGCCAAGATCCCACCGTTCGACAGGGCTCGAGAAACACCATATATTTT. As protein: CASSQDPTVRQGSRNTIYF.

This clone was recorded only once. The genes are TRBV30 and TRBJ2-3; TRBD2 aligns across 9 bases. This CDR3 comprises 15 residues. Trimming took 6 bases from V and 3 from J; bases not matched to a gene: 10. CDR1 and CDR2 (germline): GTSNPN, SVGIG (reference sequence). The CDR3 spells CACPPEAGGTDTQYF. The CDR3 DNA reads TGTGCCTGTCCCCCCGAGGCGGGAGGGACAGATACGCAGTATTTT.

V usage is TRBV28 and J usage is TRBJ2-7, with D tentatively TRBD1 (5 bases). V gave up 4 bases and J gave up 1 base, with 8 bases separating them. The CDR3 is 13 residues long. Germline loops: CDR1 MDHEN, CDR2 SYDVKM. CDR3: CASSYRLSYEQYF. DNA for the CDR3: TGTGCCAGCAGTTACAGGCTTTCCTACGAGCAGTACTTC.

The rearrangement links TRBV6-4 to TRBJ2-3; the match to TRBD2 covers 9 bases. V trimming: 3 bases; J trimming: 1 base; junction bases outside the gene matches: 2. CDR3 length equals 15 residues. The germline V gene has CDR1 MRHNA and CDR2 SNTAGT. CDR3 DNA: TGTGCCAGCAGTGAGGTAGCGGGGGGCACAGATACGCAGTATTTT. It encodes CASSEVAGGTDTQYF.

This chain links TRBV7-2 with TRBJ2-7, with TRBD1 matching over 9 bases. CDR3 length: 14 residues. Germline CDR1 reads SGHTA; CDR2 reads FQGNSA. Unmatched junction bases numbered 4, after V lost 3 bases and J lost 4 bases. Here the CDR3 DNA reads TGTGCCAGCAGCTTGGACAGGGGCAAATACGAGCAGTACTTC. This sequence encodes CASSLDRGKYEQYF.

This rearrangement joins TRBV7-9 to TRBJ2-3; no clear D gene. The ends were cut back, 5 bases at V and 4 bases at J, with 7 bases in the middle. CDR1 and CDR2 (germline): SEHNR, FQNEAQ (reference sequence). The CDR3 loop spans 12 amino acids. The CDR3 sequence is CASSPLSDTQYF. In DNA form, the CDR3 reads TGTGCCAGCAGCCCCCTCTCAGATACGCAGTATTTT.

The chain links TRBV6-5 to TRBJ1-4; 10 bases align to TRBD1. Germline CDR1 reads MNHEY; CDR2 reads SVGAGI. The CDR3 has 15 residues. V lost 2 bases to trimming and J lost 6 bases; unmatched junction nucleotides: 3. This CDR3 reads CASSYRQGAYEKLFF. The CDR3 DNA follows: TGTGCCAGCAGTTACCGACAGGGGGCTTATGAAAAACTGTTTTTT.

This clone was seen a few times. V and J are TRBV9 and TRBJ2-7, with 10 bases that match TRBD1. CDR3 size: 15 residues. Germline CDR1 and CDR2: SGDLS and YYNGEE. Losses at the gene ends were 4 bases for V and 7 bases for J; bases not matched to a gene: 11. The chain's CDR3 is CASSPTTGGFREQYF. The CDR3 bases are TGTGCCAGCAGCCCGACGACAGGGGGCTTTCGGGAGCAGTACTTC.

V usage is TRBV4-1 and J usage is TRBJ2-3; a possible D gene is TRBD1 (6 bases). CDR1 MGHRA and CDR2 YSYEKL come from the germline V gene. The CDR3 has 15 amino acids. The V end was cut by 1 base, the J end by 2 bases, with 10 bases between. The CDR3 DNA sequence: TGCGCCAGCAGCCAAGTCAGGGGTTTCACAGATACGCAGTATTTT. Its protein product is CASSQVRGFTDTQYF.

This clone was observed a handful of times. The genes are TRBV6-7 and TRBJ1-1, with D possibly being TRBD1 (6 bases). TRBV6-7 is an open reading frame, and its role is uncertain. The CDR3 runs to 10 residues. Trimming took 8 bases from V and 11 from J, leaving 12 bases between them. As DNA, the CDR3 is TGTGCCAGCCCTACAGGGTTCGCTTTCTTT. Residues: CASPTGFAFF.

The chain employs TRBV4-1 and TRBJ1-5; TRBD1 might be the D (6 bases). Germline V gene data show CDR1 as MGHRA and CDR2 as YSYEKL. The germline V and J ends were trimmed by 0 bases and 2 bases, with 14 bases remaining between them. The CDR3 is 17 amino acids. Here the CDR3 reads CASSQEGGAVGNQPQHF. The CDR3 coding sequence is TGCGCCAGCAGCCAAGAAGGGGGGGCTGTGGGCAATCAGCCCCAGCATTTT.

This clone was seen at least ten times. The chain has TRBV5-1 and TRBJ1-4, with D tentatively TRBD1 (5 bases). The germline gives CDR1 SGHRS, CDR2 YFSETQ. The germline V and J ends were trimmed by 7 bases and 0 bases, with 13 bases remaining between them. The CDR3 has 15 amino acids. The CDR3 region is CASHGGLATNEKLFF. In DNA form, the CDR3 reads TGCGCCAGCCATGGGGGACTTGCAACTAATGAAAAACTGTTTTTT. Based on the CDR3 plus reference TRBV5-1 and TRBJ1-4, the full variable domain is KAGVTQTPRYLIKTRGQQVTLSCSPISGHRSVSWYQQTPGQGLQFLFEYFSETQRNKGNFPGRFSGRQFSNSRSEMNVSTLELGDSALYLCASHGGLATNEKLFFGSGTQLSVL.

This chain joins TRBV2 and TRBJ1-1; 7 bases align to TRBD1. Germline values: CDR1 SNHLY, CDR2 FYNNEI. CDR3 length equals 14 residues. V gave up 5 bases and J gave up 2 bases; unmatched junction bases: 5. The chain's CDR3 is CASSQTGLNTEAFF. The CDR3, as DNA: TGTGCCAGCAGTCAGACAGGGCTAAACACTGAAGCTTTCTTT.

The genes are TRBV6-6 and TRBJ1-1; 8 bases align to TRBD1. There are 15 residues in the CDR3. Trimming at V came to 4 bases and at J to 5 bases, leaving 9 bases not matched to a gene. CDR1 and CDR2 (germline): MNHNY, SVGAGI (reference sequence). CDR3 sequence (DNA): TGTGCCAGCAGTTTCCAACAGGGGGTTTGGACTGAAGCTTTCTTT. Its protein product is CASSFQQGVWTEAFF.

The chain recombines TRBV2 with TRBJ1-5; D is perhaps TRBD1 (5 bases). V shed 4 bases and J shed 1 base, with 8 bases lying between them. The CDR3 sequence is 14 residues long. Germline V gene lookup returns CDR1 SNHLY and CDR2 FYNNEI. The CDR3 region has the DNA TGTGCCAGCAGTGTCCACAGGAGCAATCAGCCCCAGCATTTT. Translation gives CASSVHRSNQPQHF. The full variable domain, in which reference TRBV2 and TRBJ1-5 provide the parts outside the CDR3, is EPEVTQTPSHQVTQMGQEVILRCVPISNHLYFYWYRQILGQKVEFLVSFYNNEISEKSEIFDDQFSVERPDGSNFTLKIRSTKLEDSAMYFCASSVHRSNQPQHFGDGTRLSIL.

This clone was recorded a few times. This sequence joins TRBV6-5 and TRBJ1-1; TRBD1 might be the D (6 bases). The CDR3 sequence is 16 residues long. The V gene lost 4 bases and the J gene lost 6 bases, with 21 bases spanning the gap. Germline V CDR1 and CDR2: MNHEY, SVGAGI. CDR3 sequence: CASSSSGQSGNAEAFF. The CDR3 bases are TGTGCCAGCAGTTCGTCAGGACAGAGTGGAAACGCTGAAGCTTTCTTT.

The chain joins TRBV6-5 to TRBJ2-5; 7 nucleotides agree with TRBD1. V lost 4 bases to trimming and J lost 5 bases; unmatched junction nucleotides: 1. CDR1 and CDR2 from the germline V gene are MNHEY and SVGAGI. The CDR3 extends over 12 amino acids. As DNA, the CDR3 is TGTGCCAGCAGTTCCAGGGGGGAGACCCAGTACTTC. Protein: CASSSRGETQYF.

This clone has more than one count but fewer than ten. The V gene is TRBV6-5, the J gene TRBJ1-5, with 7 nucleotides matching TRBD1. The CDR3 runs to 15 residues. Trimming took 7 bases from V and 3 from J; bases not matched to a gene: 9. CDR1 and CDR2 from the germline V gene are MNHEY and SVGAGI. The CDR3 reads CASKMTGTNNQPQHF. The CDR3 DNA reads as TGTGCCAGCAAAATGACAGGGACCAACAATCAGCCCCAGCATTTT.

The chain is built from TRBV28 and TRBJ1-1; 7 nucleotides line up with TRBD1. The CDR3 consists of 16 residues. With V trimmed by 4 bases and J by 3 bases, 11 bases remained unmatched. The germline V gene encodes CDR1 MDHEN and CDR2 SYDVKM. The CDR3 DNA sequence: TGTGCCAGCAGTTCCCCGACAGGGCCGGGGGACACTGAAGCTTTCTTT. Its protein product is CASSSPTGPGDTEAFF.

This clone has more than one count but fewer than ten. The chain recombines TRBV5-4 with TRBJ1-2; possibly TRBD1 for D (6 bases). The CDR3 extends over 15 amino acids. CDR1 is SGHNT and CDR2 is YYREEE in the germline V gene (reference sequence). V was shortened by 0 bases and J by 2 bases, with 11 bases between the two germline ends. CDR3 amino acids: CASSLGHRVNYGYTF. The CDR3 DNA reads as TGTGCCAGCAGCTTGGGGCACAGGGTCAACTATGGCTACACCTTC.

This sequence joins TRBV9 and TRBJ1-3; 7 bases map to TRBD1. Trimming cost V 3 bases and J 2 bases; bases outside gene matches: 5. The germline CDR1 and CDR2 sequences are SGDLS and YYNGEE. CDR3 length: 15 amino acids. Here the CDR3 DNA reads TGTGCCAGCAGCGAAGGGCAGGGGGCTGGAAACACCATATATTTT. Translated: CASSEGQGAGNTIYF.

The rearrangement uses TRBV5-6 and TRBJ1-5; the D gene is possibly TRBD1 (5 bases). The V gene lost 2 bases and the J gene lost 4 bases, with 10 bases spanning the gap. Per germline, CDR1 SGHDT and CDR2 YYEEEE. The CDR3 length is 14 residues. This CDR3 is CASSFVGQNQPQHF. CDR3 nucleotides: TGTGCCAGCAGCTTCGTGGGGCAGAATCAGCCCCAGCATTTT. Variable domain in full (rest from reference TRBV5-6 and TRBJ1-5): DAGVTQSPTHLIKTRGQQVTLRCSPKSGHDTVSWYQQALGQGPQFIFQYYEEEERQRGNFPDRFSGHQFPNYSSELNVNALLLGDSALYLCASSFVGQNQPQHFGDGTRLSIL.

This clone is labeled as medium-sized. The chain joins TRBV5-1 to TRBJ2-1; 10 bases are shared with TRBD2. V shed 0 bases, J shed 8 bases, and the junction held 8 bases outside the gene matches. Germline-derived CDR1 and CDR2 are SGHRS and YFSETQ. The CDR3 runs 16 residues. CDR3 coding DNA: TGCGCCAGCAGCTTGGTAGGTAGCGGGGGGCCGTATGAGCAGTTCTTC. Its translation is CASSLVGSGGPYEQFF.

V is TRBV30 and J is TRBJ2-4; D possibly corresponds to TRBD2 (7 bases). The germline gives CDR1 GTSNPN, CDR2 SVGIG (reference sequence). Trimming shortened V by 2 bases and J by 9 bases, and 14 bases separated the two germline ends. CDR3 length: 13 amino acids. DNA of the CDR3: TGTGCCTGGAGTAGGGGGGAGGGGGTCATTCAGTACTTC. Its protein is CAWSRGEGVIQYF.